This entry lists 20 T cell receptor beta chains sequenced from one sample in a study of blood T cell repertoires in COVID-19. Assay used: immunoSEQ multiplex PCR; TCRdb lists only in-frame clones, some missing. Of roughly 280,000 clones in the sample, about 91% were seen once. The material sequenced was PBMCs or T cells enriched from blood (not recorded which). The source of these receptors is a man aged 35-49 years who had been exposed to COVID-19.

This clone was counted only a few times. The V and J genes are TRBV2 and TRBJ1-2, with D possibly TRBD1 on 5 matching bases. The CDR3 loop spans 12 amino acids. The germline CDR1 and CDR2 sequences are SNHLY and FYNNEI. Trimming shortened V by 9 bases and J by 2 bases, and 10 bases separated the two germline ends. The CDR3 here is CARGEANYGYTF. In nucleotides, the CDR3 is TGTGCCAGGGGGGAGGCGAACTATGGCTACACCTTC.

In this sample, this clone turned up a few times. This rearrangement joins TRBV5-1 to TRBJ2-7; tentatively, D is TRBD2 (6 bases). The CDR3 extends over 12 amino acids. Germline V gene sequence: CDR1 SGHRS, CDR2 YFSETQ. The V and J ends lost 4 bases and 4 bases respectively, with 9 bases between them. CDR3 loop: CASSPEGYEQYF. The CDR3 nucleotides read TGCGCCAGCAGCCCGGAGGGATACGAGCAGTACTTC.

This clone came up once. This chain joins TRBV11-3 and TRBJ2-7; D remains ambiguous. The germline V gene encodes CDR1 SGHNT and CDR2 YENEEA. V lost 4 bases and J lost 3, with 4 bases in between. The CDR3 extends over 11 amino acids. The CDR3 here is CASSSNYEQYF. The CDR3 DNA reads as TGTGCCAGCAGCTCCAACTACGAGCAGTACTTC.

The chain employs TRBV28 and TRBJ2-7; D possibly corresponds to TRBD1 (5 bases). Germline V gives CDR1 MDHEN, CDR2 SYDVKM. Trimming stripped 3 bases from V and 6 bases from J, with 18 bases between. The CDR3 loop spans 15 amino acids. The CDR3 here is CASSLAENLRGEQYF. The CDR3 region has the DNA TGTGCCAGCAGTTTGGCAGAAAACTTAAGGGGCGAGCAGTACTTC.

V usage is TRBV7-3 and J usage is TRBJ1-2, with 7 bases fitting TRBD1. CDR1 and CDR2 (germline): SGHTA, FQGTGA. CDR3 length: 15 residues. V lost 2 bases, J lost 4 bases, and 7 bases stayed unmatched. CDR3 sequence (DNA): TGTGCCAGCAGCTTAGGAGGGACAGAGCCCTATGGCTACACCTTC. It encodes CASSLGGTEPYGYTF.

The CDR3 DNA follows: TGTGCCAGCAGTCCTTATATCGTCCTAGCAACTAATGAAAAACTGTTTTTT. This codes for CASSPYIVLATNEKLFF. The chain recombines TRBV6-6 with TRBJ1-4, with D hard to call. The V end lost 5 bases, the J end lost 0 bases, and 16 bases lay between the germline ends. The CDR3 length is 17 residues. CDR1 is MNHNY and CDR2 is SVGAGI in the germline V gene (reference sequence).

This rearrangement joins TRBV7-9 to TRBJ1-1, with D maybe TRBD1 (6 bases). CDR1 is SEHNR, CDR2 FQNEAQ, per germline (reference sequence). The length of the CDR3 is 14 residues. With 5 bases removed from V and 7 bases from J, the gap between germline ends came to 17 bases. This chain's CDR3 is CASSARDKRIEAFF. For the CDR3, the DNA is TGTGCCAGCAGCGCCCGGGACAAAAGGATTGAAGCTTTCTTT.

The table lists this clone with a few counts. The chain employs TRBV4-1 and TRBJ2-7; the match to TRBD1 covers 10 bases. V dropped 1 base and J dropped 3; count of bases not matched to a gene: 6. This CDR3 contains 16 residues. Germline values: CDR1 MGHRA, CDR2 YSYEKL. The CDR3 DNA sequence: TGCGCCAGCAGCCAAGGTCCGGGACAGGGGATCTACGAGCAGTACTTC. Encoded protein: CASSQGPGQGIYEQYF.

The chain recombines TRBV28 with TRBJ2-7; TRBD1 aligns across 8 bases. The CDR3 covers 14 residues. Germline V gives CDR1 MDHEN, CDR2 SYDVKM. J was trimmed by 2 bases and V by 5 bases; bases with no gene match: 5. The CDR3 loop is CASSMTGATYEQYF. The DNA of the CDR3 is TGTGCCAGCAGTATGACAGGGGCGACCTACGAGCAGTACTTC.

There are a few counts of this clone. This sequence joins TRBV12-3 or TRBV12-4 and TRBJ2-1, with D perhaps TRBD1 (5 bases). V dropped 6 bases and J dropped 11 bases, with 14 bases sitting between them. The CDR3 spans 12 residues. This CDR3 reads CASSLRQQKQFF. In DNA form, the CDR3 reads TGTGCCAGCAGCCTCAGACAGCAGAAGCAGTTCTTC.

This clone occurred a few times. The chain joins TRBV19 to TRBJ2-2; 10 nucleotides align to TRBD1. This CDR3 has 16 amino acids. V dropped 2 bases and J dropped 5; count of bases not matched to a gene: 5. Germline-derived CDR1 and CDR2 are LNHDA and SQIVND (reference sequence). CDR3 protein: CASSIRTGGSTGELFF. CDR3 sequence (DNA): TGTGCCAGTAGTATAAGGACAGGGGGTTCGACCGGGGAGCTGTTTTTT.

This clone was seen once. The CDR3 region is CASNPSGLAEHYEQYF. The CDR3 region has the DNA TGTGCCAGCAACCCTTCGGGACTAGCGGAACATTACGAGCAGTACTTC. The chain recombines TRBV28 with TRBJ2-7, with 11 bases fitting TRBD2. The CDR3 loop spans 16 amino acids. The germline CDR1 and CDR2 sequences are MDHEN and SYDVKM. The V and J ends lost 7 bases and 4 bases, in that order; junction bases with no gene match: 12. Full variable domain (rest looked up from reference TRBV28 and TRBJ2-7): DVKVTQSSRYLVKRTGEKVFLECVQDMDHENMFWYRQDPGLGLRLIYFSYDVKMKEKGDIPEGYSVSREKKERFSLILESASTNQTSMYLCASNPSGLAEHYEQYFGPGTRLTVT.

In its sample, this clone was seen a few times. The chain joins TRBV11-2 to TRBJ2-7, with D possibly TRBD2 on 5 matching bases. The CDR3 length is 15 residues. Germline V lookup: CDR1 SGHAT, CDR2 FQNNGV. Trimming pared 5 bases from V and 3 bases from J, leaving 17 bases between. The DNA for the CDR3 is TGTGCCAGCAGCCCCATCCGGGGTAGTTTCTACGAGCAGTACTTC. Protein: CASSPIRGSFYEQYF.

This clone was seen only once. The chain links TRBV27 to TRBJ1-1; unclear D gene. The CDR3 has 12 amino acids. Germline CDR1 reads MNHEY; CDR2 reads SMNVEV (reference sequence). Trimming cost V 8 bases and J 3 bases, with 10 bases left between them. For the CDR3, the DNA is TGTGCCAGCGGCAGGAGGGACACTGAAGCTTTCTTT. Protein sequence: CASGRRDTEAFF.

The chain joins TRBV19 to TRBJ2-7; weak D call: TRBD1 (6 bases). This CDR3 comprises 14 residues. Germline loops: CDR1 LNHDA, CDR2 SQIVND (reference sequence). With 5 bases removed from V and 1 base from J, the gap between germline ends came to 12 bases. The CDR3 is CASSAWDTSYEQYF. CDR3 nucleotides: TGTGCCAGTAGTGCTTGGGACACATCCTACGAGCAGTACTTC.

This chain links TRBV28 with TRBJ1-5; tentative D call: TRBD1 (5 bases). The CDR3 covers 14 residues. Germline values: CDR1 MDHEN, CDR2 SYDVKM. Trimming left V 6 bases short and J 5 bases short, with 14 bases between. CDR3 DNA sequence: TGTGCCAGCAGCACCGTAGACAGCGATCAGCCCCAGCATTTT. As protein: CASSTVDSDQPQHF. Drawing the rest from reference TRBV28 and TRBJ1-5, the complete variable domain is DVKVTQSSRYLVKRTGEKVFLECVQDMDHENMFWYRQDPGLGLRLIYFSYDVKMKEKGDIPEGYSVSREKKERFSLILESASTNQTSMYLCASSTVDSDQPQHFGDGTRLSIL.

The chain recombines TRBV5-1 with TRBJ2-7, with a possible D match to TRBD2 (7 bases). The germline CDR1 and CDR2 sequences are SGHRS and YFSETQ. This CDR3 is 13 amino acids long. Trimming removed 5 bases from V and 2 bases from J, with 11 bases in between. CDR3 sequence reads: CASSRGAAYEQYF. CDR3 nucleotides: TGCGCCAGCAGTCGGGGGGCAGCCTACGAGCAGTACTTC.

About this clone: The same CDR3 arises from other DNA sequences in this sample as well. This rearrangement joins TRBV28 to TRBJ1-2; 7 bases agree with TRBD1. V lost 6 bases, J lost 2 bases, and 3 bases stayed unmatched. The CDR3 runs 13 residues. Germline-derived CDR1 and CDR2 are MDHEN and SYDVKM. The CDR3 sequence: CASSQQGNYGYTF. CDR3 sequence (DNA): TGTGCCAGCAGCCAACAGGGGAACTATGGCTACACCTTC.

V is TRBV29-1 and J is TRBJ2-2; D is possibly TRBD2 (5 bases). CDR3 size: 16 residues. The V end was cut by 5 bases, the J end by 2 bases, with 18 bases between. Germline V gives CDR1 SQVTM, CDR2 ANQGSEA. The CDR3 reads CSVRTGSKLNTGELFF. The CDR3 nucleotides are TGCAGCGTTAGAACGGGGAGCAAACTTAACACCGGGGAGCTGTTTTTT.

This clone is a singleton in its sample. The chain employs TRBV30 and TRBJ1-1; maybe TRBD1 (5 bases). Germline-derived CDR1 and CDR2 are GTSNPN and SVGIG (reference sequence). The CDR3 totals 14 residues. V was cut by 4 bases and J by 3 bases, with 15 bases left in between. The CDR3 here is CAWIPRVRYTEAFF. In nucleotides, the CDR3 is TGTGCCTGGATTCCCAGGGTAAGGTACACTGAAGCTTTCTTT.